This TCR beta chain comes out of a study of blood T cell repertoires in COVID-19 (dated by TCRdb to 2020 to 2022). About the full investigation: Samples covering the acute and convalescent phases of COVID-19 were provided by collaborators in the United States, Italy and Spain. The prospective study material was composed of cDNA or gDNA derived from T cells, B-cell-depleted T cells, or PBMCs. Deeply sampled blood TCRbeta repertoires from subjects exposed to, actively infected with, or recovered from COVID-19 were included in the dataset. The repertoires were made available in a free public database intended to serve as a resource for research on the immune response to SARS-CoV-2. Samples were obtained from the ongoing ImmuneRACE study (first 160 participants) and from 1,200 or so subjects provided by 6 global collaborators. Sample metadata almost always included a de-identified subject ID, COVID-19 status, age in years and sex. Where available, HLA class I and class II types were taken from metadata supplied by the sample provider and were not determined by assay-based typing. Overall study outcomes, separate from this receptor: How much clinical and demographic metadata was included differed by source and by participant, and the metadata was provided uncurated.

Participants in the prospective study were aged about 18 to 100 years, lived in more than 20 United States geographic areas, and enrolled through a virtual design. Cohort assignment in the prospective study relied on participant-reported clinical history from a screening survey and a study questionnaire. Recovered participants in ImmuneRACE Cohort 3 were defined by two consecutive negative NP/OP PCR tests, clearance by a healthcare professional, or resolution of symptoms. Each participant in the prospective study had whole blood, serum and a nasopharyngeal or oropharyngeal swab collected by mobile phlebotomists. Additional blood draws and questionnaires over an approximately two-month period could optionally be provided by prospective study participants. Before DNA extraction, blood samples from the prospective study were shipped at room temperature or frozen. V loses 2 bases of germline sequence and J loses 8 bases, and the interval between the two ends is 12 bases. From the cysteine through the phenylalanine, the CDR3 covers 12 amino acids. The only DNA kept is the CDR3, 36 bases in frame from the first base. The germline V gene (reference sequence) specifies GTSNPN as CDR1 and SVGIG as CDR2.

This clone is a singleton in its sample. It lacks a known antigen. No base-level quality is on record; no much larger clone is a single base apart. The immunoSEQ Assay, a bias-controlled multiplex PCR, was used to amplify TCRbeta CDR3 regions from genomic DNA. From the authors' description of their analysis: The number of nucleated cells in each sample was estimated by amplification of reference gene primers within the assay. To quantify the absolute abundance of each unique TCRbeta CDR3 rearrangement, sequence reads were collapsed and filtered. For each sample, productive Simpson clonality was calculated by taking the square root of Simpson's diversity index across productive rearrangements. TCRdb obtained this table from immuneACCESS and retained in-frame rearrangements with V and J assigned. These tables miss some clones; where compared with another copy, unresolved V genes account for less than half of the shortfall, and the remainder is unexplained. D and trimming were read from the DNA, whereas the V and J calls and clone size are those reported in that table. This sample lists 250,000 to 300,000 clones; 90% were detected once. Around 1.1% of the sample is in the top ten clones.

Here the chain combines TRBV30 and TRBJ1-2; possibly the D gene is TRBD1, per 5 matching bases. The TCR comes from a woman aged 25 to 45 who had recovered from COVID-19. Specimen: PBMCs or T cells enriched from blood (not recorded which). The DNA sequence reads TGTGCCTGGAGTACCGTTGGGGGGGGCTACACCTTC. It is translated as CAWSTVGGGYTF.